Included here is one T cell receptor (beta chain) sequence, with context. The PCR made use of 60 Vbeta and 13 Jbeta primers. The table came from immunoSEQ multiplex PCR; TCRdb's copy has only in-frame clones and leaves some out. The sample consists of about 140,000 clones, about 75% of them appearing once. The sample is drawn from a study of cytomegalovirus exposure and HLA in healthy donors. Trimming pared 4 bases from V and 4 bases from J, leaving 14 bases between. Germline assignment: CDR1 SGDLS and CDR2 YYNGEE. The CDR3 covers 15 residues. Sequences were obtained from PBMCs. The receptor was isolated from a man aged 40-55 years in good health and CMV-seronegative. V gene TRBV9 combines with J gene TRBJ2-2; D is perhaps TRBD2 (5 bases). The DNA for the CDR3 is TGTGCCAGCAGCACGGCCGGACGGGGCACCGGGGAGCTGTTTTTT. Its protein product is CASSTAGRGTGELFF. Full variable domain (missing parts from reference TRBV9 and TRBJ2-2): DSGVTQTPKHLITATGQRVTLRCSPRSGDLSVYWYQQSLDQGLQFLIQYYNGEERAKGNILERFSAQQFPDLHSELNLSSLELGDSALYFCASSTAGRGTGELFFGEGSRLTVL.